The T cell receptor (beta chain) under discussion was sequenced for a study of CD8 T cells in ankylosing spondylitis. This clonotype was counted ten times or more. Its antigen is as yet unknown. TCRdb reprocessed the 5' RACE reads with MiXCR, giving one entry per CDR3 protein. In the table there are roughly 42,000 distinct CDR3 sequences, 2.5% to 3% of which are singletons. Study-level findings and limits: Ankylosing spondylitis blood appeared to carry a characteristic TCR beta motif of roughly 8 highly homologous variants. Several of the motif variants were reported before in synovial fluid and blood from reactive arthritis. Reportedly, disease-linked clones are significantly enriched in ankylosing spondylitis patients' matched synovial fluid.

Germline CDR1 SGDLS, CDR2 YYNGEE. Trimming stripped 6 bases from V and 1 base from J, with 10 bases between. The CDR3 runs 13 residues. What was sequenced was blood, either unsorted or a sorted T cell fraction (not recorded which). This chain joins TRBV9 and TRBJ1-1, with D perhaps TRBD1 (5 bases). The receptor was isolated from a male donor with ankylosing spondylitis or in good health (not recorded which). The CDR3 region has the DNA TGTGCCAGCAACGATGGACAGAACACTGAAGCTTTCTTT. Translation gives CASNDGQNTEAFF.